Shown below are 7 T cell receptor beta chains from a single sample sequenced in a study of control samples from healthy donors and cancer patients. Assay used: immunoSEQ multiplex PCR; TCRdb lists only in-frame clones, some missing. The sample comprises 90,000 or so clones, about 89% of which are singletons, and 6.5% to 8% rests with the top ten. Sequencing was performed on blood. These receptor sequences come from a woman aged 60-70 years in good health.

The table lists this clone with a few counts. The rearrangement joins TRBV25-1 to TRBJ2-3; D is unclear. Germline V gene data show CDR1 as MGHDK and CDR2 as SYGVNS. V lost 1 base and J lost 6, with 17 bases in between. The CDR3 sequence is 16 residues long. The CDR3 loop reads CASSELGIRGRDTQYF. In nucleotides, the CDR3 is TGTGCCAGCAGTGAATTGGGTATTAGAGGAAGGGATACGCAGTATTTT.

This rearrangement joins TRBV18 to TRBJ1-2, with a tentative D call TRBD1 (5 bases). The V end was cut by 3 bases, the J end by 8 bases, with 16 bases between. CDR1 is KGHSH and CDR2 is LQKENI in the germline V gene. This CDR3 comprises 14 residues. The CDR3 coding sequence is TGTGCCAGCTCACCTCCCGGGACGCTTGCCGGCTACACCTTC. Protein product: CASSPPGTLAGYTF.

CDR3 amino acids: CASSYLGSYYEQYF. DNA of the CDR3: TGTGCCAGCAGTTACCTAGGCAGTTACTACGAGCAGTACTTC. The V and J genes are TRBV6-2 or TRBV6-3 and TRBJ2-7; no reliable D call. This CDR3 has 14 amino acids. The V end lost 2 bases, the J end lost 3 bases, and 11 bases lay between the germline ends. The germline V gene has CDR1 MNHEY and CDR2 SVGEGT.

This chain joins TRBV28 and TRBJ1-2; TRBD1 matches at 8 bases. Trimming at V came to 5 bases and at J to 13 bases, leaving 12 bases not matched to a gene. CDR1 is MDHEN, CDR2 SYDVKM, per germline. CDR3 length equals 13 residues. The DNA for the CDR3 is TGTGCCAGCAGTCGAGCTCAGGGGGCCCCCGGCACCTTC. It encodes CASSRAQGAPGTF.

The genes are TRBV18 and TRBJ1-1; weak D call: TRBD1 (6 bases). V shed 3 bases and J shed 0 bases, with 14 bases lying between them. There are 16 residues in the CDR3. In germline, CDR1 is KGHSH, CDR2 LQKENI. The CDR3 nucleotides read TGTGCCAGCTCACCTGCAGGGGTAGGAGTGAACACTGAAGCTTTCTTT. Translated, it gives CASSPAGVGVNTEAFF.

This clone was observed once. The chain couples TRBV5-5 to TRBJ1-1; D is unresolved. CDR1 SGHKS and CDR2 YYEKEE come from the germline V gene (reference sequence). This CDR3 is 13 amino acids long. Trimming left V 2 bases short and J 0 bases short, with 5 bases between. The CDR3 loop is CASSFSVNTEAFF. The DNA for the CDR3 is TGTGCCAGCAGCTTTTCCGTGAACACTGAAGCTTTCTTT. Drawing the rest from reference TRBV5-5 and TRBJ1-1, the complete variable domain is DAGVTQSPTHLIKTRGQQVTLRCSPISGHKSVSWYQQVLGQGPQFIFQYYEKEERGRGNFPDRFSARQFPNYSSELNVNALLLGDSALYLCASSFSVNTEAFFGQGTRLTVV.

The rearrangement joins TRBV15 to TRBJ2-1, with 10 bases identical to TRBD1. The CDR3 covers 18 residues. Losses at the gene ends were 3 bases for V and 3 bases for J; bases not matched to a gene: 11. CDR1 LNHNV and CDR2 YYDKDF come from the germline V gene (reference sequence). Written as DNA, the CDR3 is TGTGCCACCAGCAGGACTTCTAACCGGGACAGGGGCTACAATGAGCAGTTCTTC. Translating it yields CATSRTSNRDRGYNEQFF.